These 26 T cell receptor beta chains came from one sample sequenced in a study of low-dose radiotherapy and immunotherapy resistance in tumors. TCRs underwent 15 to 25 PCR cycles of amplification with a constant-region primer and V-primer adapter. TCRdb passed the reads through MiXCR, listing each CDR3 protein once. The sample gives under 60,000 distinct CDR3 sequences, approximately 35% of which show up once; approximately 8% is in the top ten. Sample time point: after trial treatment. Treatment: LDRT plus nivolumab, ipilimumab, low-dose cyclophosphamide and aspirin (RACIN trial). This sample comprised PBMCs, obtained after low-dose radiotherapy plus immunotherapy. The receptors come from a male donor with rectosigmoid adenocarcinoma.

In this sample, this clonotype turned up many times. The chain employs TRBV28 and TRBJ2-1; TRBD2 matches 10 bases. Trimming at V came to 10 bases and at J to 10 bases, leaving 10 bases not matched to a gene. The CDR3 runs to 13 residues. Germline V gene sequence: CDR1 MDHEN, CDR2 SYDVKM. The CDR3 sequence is CAILAGESGEQFF. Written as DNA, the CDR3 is TGTGCCATCCTAGCGGGGGAATCAGGGGAGCAGTTCTTC.

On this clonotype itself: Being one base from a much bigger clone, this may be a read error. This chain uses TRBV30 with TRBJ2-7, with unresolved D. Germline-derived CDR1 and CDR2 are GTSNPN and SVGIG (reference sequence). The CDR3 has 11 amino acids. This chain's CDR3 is CVWSGPYEQYF. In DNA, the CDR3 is TGTGTCTGGAGTGGCCCCTACGAGCAGTACTTC.

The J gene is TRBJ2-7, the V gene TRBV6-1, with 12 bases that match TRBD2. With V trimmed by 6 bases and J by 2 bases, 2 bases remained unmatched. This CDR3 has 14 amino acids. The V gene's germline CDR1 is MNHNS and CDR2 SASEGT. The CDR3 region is CASRWTSGAYEQYF. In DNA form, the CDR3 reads TGTGCCAGCAGATGGACTAGCGGGGCCTACGAGCAGTACTTC.

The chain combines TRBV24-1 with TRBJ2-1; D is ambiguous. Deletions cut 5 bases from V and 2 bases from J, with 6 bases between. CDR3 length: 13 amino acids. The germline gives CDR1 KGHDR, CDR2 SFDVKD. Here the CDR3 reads CATSGGTYNEQFF. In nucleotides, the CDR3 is TGTGCCACCAGTGGCGGAACCTACAATGAGCAGTTCTTC.

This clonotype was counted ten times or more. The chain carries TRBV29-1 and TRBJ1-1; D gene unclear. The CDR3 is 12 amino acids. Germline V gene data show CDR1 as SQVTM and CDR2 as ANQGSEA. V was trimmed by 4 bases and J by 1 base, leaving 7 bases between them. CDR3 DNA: TGCAGCGTTGCGCAGACGAACACTGAAGCTTTCTTT. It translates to CSVAQTNTEAFF. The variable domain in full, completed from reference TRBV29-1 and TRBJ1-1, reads SAVISQKPSRDICQRGTSLTIQCQVDSQVTMMFWYRQQPGQSLTLIATANQGSEATYESGFVIDKFPISRPNLTFSTLTVSNMSPEDSSIYLCSVAQTNTEAFFGQGTRLTVV.

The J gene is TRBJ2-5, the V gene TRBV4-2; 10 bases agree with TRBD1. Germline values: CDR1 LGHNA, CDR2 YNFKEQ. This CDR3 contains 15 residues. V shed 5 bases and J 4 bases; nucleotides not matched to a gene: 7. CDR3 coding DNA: TGTGCCAGCAGCTCCCGACAGGGGGCAGGAGAGACCCAGTACTTC. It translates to CASSSRQGAGETQYF.

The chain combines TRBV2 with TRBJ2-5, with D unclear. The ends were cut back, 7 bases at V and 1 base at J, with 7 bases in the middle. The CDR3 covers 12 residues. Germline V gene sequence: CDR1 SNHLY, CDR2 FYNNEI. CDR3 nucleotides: TGTGCCAGCAAGGACGCCCAAGAGACCCAGTACTTC. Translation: CASKDAQETQYF.

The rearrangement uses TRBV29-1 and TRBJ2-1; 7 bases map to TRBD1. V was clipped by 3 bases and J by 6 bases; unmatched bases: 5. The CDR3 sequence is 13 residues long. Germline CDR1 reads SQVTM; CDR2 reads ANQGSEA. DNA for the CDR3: TGCAGCGTTGATAGAGCAGGGGGCAATGAGCAGTTCTTC. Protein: CSVDRAGGNEQFF.

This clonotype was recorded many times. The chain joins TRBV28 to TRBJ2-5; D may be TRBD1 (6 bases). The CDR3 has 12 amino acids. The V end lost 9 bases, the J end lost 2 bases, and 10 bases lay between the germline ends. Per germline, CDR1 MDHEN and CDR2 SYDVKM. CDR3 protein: CASTGSQETQYF. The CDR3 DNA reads TGTGCCAGTACAGGGTCGCAAGAGACCCAGTACTTC.

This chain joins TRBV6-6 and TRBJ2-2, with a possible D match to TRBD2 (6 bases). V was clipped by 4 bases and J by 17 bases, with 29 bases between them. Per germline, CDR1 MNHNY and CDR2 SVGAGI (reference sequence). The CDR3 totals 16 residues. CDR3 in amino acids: CASSSSSVGTGELCFF. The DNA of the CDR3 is TGTGCCAGCAGTTCCTCTAGCGTGGGCACCGGGGAGCTGTGTTTTTTT.

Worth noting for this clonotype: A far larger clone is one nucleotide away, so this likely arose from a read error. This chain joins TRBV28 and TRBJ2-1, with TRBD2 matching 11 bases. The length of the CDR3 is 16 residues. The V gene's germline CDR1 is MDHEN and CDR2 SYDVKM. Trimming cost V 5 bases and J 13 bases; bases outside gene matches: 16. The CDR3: CASSPSPGLAEETQFF. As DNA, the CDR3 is TGTGCCAGCAGTCCCTCCCCGGGACTAGCGGAAGAGACCCAGTTCTTC.

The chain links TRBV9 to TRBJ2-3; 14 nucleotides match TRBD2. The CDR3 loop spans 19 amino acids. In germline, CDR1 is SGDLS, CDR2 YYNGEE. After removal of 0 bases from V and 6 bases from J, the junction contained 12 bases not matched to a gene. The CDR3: CASSVVGGRTSGGSDTQYF. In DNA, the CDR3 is TGTGCCAGCAGCGTAGTAGGAGGGAGGACTAGCGGGGGGTCCGATACGCAGTATTTT. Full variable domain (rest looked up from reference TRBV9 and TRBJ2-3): DSGVTQTPKHLITATGQRVTLRCSPRSGDLSVYWYQQSLDQGLQFLIQYYNGEERAKGNILERFSAQQFPDLHSELNLSSLELGDSALYFCASSVVGGRTSGGSDTQYFGPGTRLTVL.

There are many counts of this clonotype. The CDR3 region is CASSSGTGGNSPLHF. CDR3 nucleotide sequence: TGCGCCAGCAGCTCTGGGACAGGAGGAAATTCACCCCTCCACTTT. The genes are TRBV5-1 and TRBJ1-6; 8 bases match TRBD1. The germline V gene has CDR1 SGHRS and CDR2 YFSETQ. This CDR3 comprises 15 residues. Trimming cost V 3 bases and J 7 bases; bases outside gene matches: 6. Based on the CDR3 plus reference TRBV5-1 and TRBJ1-6, the full variable domain is KAGVTQTPRYLIKTRGQQVTLSCSPISGHRSVSWYQQTPGQGLQFLFEYFSETQRNKGNFPGRFSGRQFSNSRSEMNVSTLELGDSALYLCASSSGTGGNSPLHFGNGTRLTVT.

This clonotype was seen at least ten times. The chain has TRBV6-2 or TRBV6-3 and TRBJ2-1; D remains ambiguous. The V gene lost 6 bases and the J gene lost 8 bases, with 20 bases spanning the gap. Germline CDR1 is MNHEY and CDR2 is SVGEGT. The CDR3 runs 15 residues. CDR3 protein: CASSLSFLRIDEQFF. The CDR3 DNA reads TGTGCCAGCAGCCTGTCTTTCTTGCGAATAGATGAGCAGTTCTTC.

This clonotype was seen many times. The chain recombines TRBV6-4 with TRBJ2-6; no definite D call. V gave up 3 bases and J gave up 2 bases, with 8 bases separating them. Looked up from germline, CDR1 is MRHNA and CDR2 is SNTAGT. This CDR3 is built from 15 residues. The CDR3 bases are TGTGCCAGCAGTGATGGGGAAACTGGGGCCAACGTCCTGACTTTC. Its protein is CASSDGETGANVLTF.

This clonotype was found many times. The CDR3 is CASSQDFGGWNTGELFF. CDR3 nucleotide sequence: TGCGCCAGCAGCCAAGATTTCGGGGGGTGGAACACCGGGGAGCTGTTTTTT. The V and J genes are TRBV4-3 and TRBJ2-2; 7 nucleotides agree with TRBD2. CDR1 is LGHNA and CDR2 is YSLEER in the germline V gene. CDR3 size: 17 residues. V shed 0 bases, J shed 1 base, and the junction held 5 bases outside the gene matches.

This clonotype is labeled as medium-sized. The CDR3 is CASSVQGGEQYF. CDR3 sequence (DNA): TGCGCCAGCAGCGTACAGGGAGGCGAGCAGTACTTC. This chain joins TRBV5-1 and TRBJ2-7; D is perhaps TRBD1 or TRBD2 (6 bases each). This CDR3 comprises 12 residues. Germline-derived CDR1 and CDR2 are SGHRS and YFSETQ. Trimming took 4 bases from V and 6 from J, leaving 11 bases between them.

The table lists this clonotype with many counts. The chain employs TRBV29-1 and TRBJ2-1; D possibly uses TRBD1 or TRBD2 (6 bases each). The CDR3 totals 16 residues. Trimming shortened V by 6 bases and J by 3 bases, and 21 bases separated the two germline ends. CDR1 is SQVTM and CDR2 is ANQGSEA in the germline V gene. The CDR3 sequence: CSVMYSGGQVYNEQFF. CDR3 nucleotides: TGCAGCGTCATGTACAGTGGGGGGCAGGTCTACAATGAGCAGTTCTTC.

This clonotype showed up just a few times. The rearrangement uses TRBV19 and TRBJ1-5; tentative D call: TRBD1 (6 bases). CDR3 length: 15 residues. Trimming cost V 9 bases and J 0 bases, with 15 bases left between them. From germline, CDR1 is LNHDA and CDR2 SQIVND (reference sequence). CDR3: CASLTQGDSNQPQHF. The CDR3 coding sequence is TGTGCCAGCCTGACACAGGGTGATAGCAATCAGCCCCAGCATTTT.

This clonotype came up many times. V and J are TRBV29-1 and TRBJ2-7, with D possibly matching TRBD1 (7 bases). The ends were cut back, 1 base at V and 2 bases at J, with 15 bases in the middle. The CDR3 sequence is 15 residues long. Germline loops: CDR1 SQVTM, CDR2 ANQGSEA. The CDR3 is CSVEGGGTDPYEQYF. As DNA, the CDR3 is TGCAGCGTTGAAGGTGGGGGGACAGACCCCTACGAGCAGTACTTC.

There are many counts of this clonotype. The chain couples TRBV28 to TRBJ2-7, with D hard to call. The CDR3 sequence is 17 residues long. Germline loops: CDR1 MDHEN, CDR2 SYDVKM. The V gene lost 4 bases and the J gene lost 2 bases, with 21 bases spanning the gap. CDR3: CASSSDRITVLTYEQYF. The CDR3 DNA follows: TGTGCCAGCAGTTCAGACCGTATTACCGTCCTAACCTACGAGCAGTACTTC.

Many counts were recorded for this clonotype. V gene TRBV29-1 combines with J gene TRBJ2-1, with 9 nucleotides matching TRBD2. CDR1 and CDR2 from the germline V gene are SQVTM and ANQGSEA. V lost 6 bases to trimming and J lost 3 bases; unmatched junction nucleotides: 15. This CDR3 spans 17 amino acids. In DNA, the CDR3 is TGCAGCGTCGTTATGGGTTTGGCGGGGGGGGGCTACAATGAGCAGTTCTTC. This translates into CSVVMGLAGGGYNEQFF.

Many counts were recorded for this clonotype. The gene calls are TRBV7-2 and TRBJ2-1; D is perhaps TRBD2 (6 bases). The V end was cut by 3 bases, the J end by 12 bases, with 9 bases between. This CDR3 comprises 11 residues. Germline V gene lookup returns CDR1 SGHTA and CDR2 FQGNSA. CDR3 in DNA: TGTGCCAGCAGCTTCGGAGCGGGGCAGTTCTTC. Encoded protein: CASSFGAGQFF. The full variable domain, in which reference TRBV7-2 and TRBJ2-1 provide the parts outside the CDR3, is GAGVSQSPSNKVTEKGKDVELRCDPISGHTALYWYRQSLGQGLEFLIYFQGNSAPDKSGLPSDRFSAERTGGSVSTLTIQRTQQEDSAVYLCASSFGAGQFFGPGTRLTVL.

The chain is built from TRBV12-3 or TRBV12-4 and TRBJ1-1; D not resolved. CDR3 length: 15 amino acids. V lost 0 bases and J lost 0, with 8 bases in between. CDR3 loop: CASSLAGTMNTEAFF. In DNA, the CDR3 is TGTGCCAGCAGTTTAGCGGGCACCATGAACACTGAAGCTTTCTTT.

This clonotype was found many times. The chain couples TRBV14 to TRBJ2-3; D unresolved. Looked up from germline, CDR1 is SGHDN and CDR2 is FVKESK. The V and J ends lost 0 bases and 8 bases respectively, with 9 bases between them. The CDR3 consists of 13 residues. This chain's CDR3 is CASSQDMSATQYF. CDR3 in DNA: TGTGCCAGCAGCCAAGATATGAGTGCTACGCAGTATTTT.

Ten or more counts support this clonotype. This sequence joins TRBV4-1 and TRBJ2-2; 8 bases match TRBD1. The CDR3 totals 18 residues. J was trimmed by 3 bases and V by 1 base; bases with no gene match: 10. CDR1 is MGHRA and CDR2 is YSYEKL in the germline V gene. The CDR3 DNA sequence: TGCGCCAGCAGCCAAGCCCCAGGGGGCGCCCCTGACACCGGGGAGCTGTTTTTT. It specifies CASSQAPGGAPDTGELFF.